These 10 T cell receptor beta chains were all obtained from the same sample, sequenced in a study of shared clonotypes between healthy human individuals. Libraries were prepared by immunoSEQ multiplex PCR; TCRdb keeps only in-frame clonotypes and omits some of them. In the table there are approximately 2.3 million clones, 90% to 95% of which are singletons. Input material: naive CD4+ T cells from PBMCs. Subset: CD45RA+ positively selected. These TCRs come from a young man in good health. Some clones in this sample may be carry-over from other donors' samples.

The V and J genes are TRBV14 and TRBJ2-1, with D perhaps matching TRBD2 (5 bases). The germline gives CDR1 SGHDN, CDR2 FVKESK. This CDR3 contains 11 residues. Trimming stripped 4 bases from V and 14 bases from J, with 12 bases between. In DNA, the CDR3 is TGTGCCAGCAGCCGAAGGACTCTCGAGTTCTTC. Its protein product is CASSRRTLEFF. The complete variable domain, with remaining parts taken from reference TRBV14 and TRBJ2-1, reads EAGVTQFPSHSVIEKGQTVTLRCDPISGHDNLYWYRRVMGKEIKFLLHFVKESKQDESGMPNNRFLAERTGGTYSTLKVQPAELEDSGVYFCASSRRTLEFFGPGTRLTVL.

This clone was counted a few times. V and J are TRBV5-1 and TRBJ1-1; maybe TRBD1 (5 bases). Germline CDR1 reads SGHRS; CDR2 reads YFSETQ. This CDR3 comprises 14 residues. Trimming left V 0 bases short and J 8 bases short, with 14 bases between. The CDR3 here is CASSLAYTTEEAFF. As DNA, the CDR3 is TGCGCCAGCAGCTTGGCATACACGACAGAGGAAGCTTTCTTT.

The chain combines TRBV6-1 with TRBJ2-7; D tentatively reads TRBD1 or TRBD2 (5 bases each). Germline CDR1 and CDR2: MNHNS and SASEGT. The CDR3 runs to 16 residues. Trimming removed 0 bases from V and 4 bases from J, with 16 bases in between. CDR3 nucleotides: TGTGCCAGCAGTGAAGCGACAGCGGCGAAGGGTTACGAGCAGTACTTC. As protein: CASSEATAAKGYEQYF.

The rearrangement uses TRBV28 and TRBJ1-1; tentatively, D is TRBD1 (5 bases). The CDR3 consists of 16 residues. Germline V gives CDR1 MDHEN, CDR2 SYDVKM. The ends were cut back, 3 bases at V and 1 base at J, with 15 bases in the middle. The CDR3 sequence: CASSFPDGAWNTEAFF. The CDR3, as DNA: TGTGCCAGCAGTTTCCCAGATGGGGCATGGAACACTGAAGCTTTCTTT.

Worth noting for this clone: Germline and junction disagree at one end, which may indicate a read error. The chain uses TRBV19 and TRBJ2-1; 9 nucleotides line up with TRBD2. The CDR3 loop spans 15 amino acids. Germline V lookup: CDR1 LNHDA, CDR2 SQIVND (reference sequence). The DNA for the CDR3 is TGTGCCAGTAGAATAGCGGGAGACTCCTACAATGAGCAGTTCTTC. It is translated as CASRIAGDSYNEQFF.

V is TRBV25-1 and J is TRBJ1-4; maybe TRBD1 (6 bases). CDR1 MGHDK and CDR2 SYGVNS come from the germline V gene. This CDR3 is built from 13 residues. V was clipped by 10 bases and J by 4 bases, with 13 bases between them. The CDR3 bases are TGTGCCACCAGGGACATGATTAATGAAAAACTGTTTTTT. Its translation: CATRDMINEKLFF.

This chain connects TRBV11-2 to TRBJ1-4, with D hard to call. The CDR3 has 14 residues. Trimming left V 5 bases short and J 4 bases short, with 11 bases between. Germline V CDR1 and CDR2: SGHAT, FQNNGV. CDR3 in DNA: TGTGCCAGCAGCCCGGACGGATATAATGAAAAACTGTTTTTT. Protein: CASSPDGYNEKLFF.

The V gene is TRBV15, the J gene TRBJ2-1; 8 nucleotides agree with TRBD2. J gave up 0 bases and V 0 bases, and 4 bases lay outside the gene matches. There are 17 residues in the CDR3. Per germline, CDR1 LNHNV and CDR2 YYDKDF (reference sequence). For the CDR3, the DNA is TGTGCCACCAGCAGAGATCTGGGGACTAGCTCCTACAATGAGCAGTTCTTC. Amino acids: CATSRDLGTSSYNEQFF.

The chain is built from TRBV27 and TRBJ2-7; the match to TRBD1 covers 10 bases. In germline, CDR1 is MNHEY, CDR2 SMNVEV (reference sequence). Losses at the gene ends were 3 bases for V and 2 bases for J; bases not matched to a gene: 7. The CDR3 runs to 16 residues. As DNA, the CDR3 is TGTGCCAGCAGTTTTTCTGACAGGGGGCTGCCCTACGAGCAGTACTTC. Protein sequence: CASSFSDRGLPYEQYF.

The gene calls are TRBV10-1 and TRBJ2-7; tentatively, D is TRBD2 (6 bases). This CDR3 is built from 15 residues. V dropped 2 bases and J dropped 3 bases, with 14 bases sitting between them. Germline CDR1 is WNHNN and CDR2 is SYGVQD (reference sequence). The CDR3 sequence is CASSERSGVGYEQYF. The CDR3 coding sequence is TGCGCCAGCAGTGAGCGGTCGGGAGTAGGCTACGAGCAGTACTTC.